This TCR beta chain stems from a study of radiation and T cells in renal cell carcinoma. Specified time point: baseline pretreatment blood. The treatment was: 15 Gy SBRT to primary tumor, nephrectomy 4 weeks later. The method was immunoSEQ multiplex PCR; TCRdb's version includes in-frame clones alone and lacks a portion of them. The table includes approximately 100,000 clones, 75% to 90% detected once. Trimming pared 7 bases from V and 4 bases from J, leaving 19 bases between. Germline V gene data show CDR1 as ENHRY and CDR2 as SYGVKD. This CDR3 has 15 residues. Source: blood, taken from a patient whose treatment included radiotherapy and nephrectomy. The sequence derives from a man aged 50 to 59 with renal cell carcinoma. The chain is built from TRBV10-3 and TRBJ1-1; a possible D gene is TRBD1 (6 bases). The CDR3 protein is CAIKGTGAPGTEAFF. The DNA of the CDR3 is TGTGCCATCAAGGGCACGGGGGCACCAGGCACTGAAGCTTTCTTT.